This TCR beta chain is from a study of neurological immune-mediated disorders. Study-level findings and limits: The multiple sclerosis repertoire cluster was associated with no clinical or MRI feature.

TCRdb called the 5' RACE reads again in MiXCR, with one record for every CDR3 protein. The table has 66,000 or so distinct CDR3 sequences, 4% to 6% seen once. This clonotype was seen at least ten times. What it recognizes is unknown. This CDR3 comprises 13 residues. The V gene end was trimmed by 6 bases and the J gene end by 2 bases; junction bases not matched to a gene: 2. The sequence was collected from a woman in her twenties or thirties with multiple sclerosis. The rearrangement links TRBV12-3 or TRBV12-4 to TRBJ2-3; 7 bases align to TRBD1. Specimen: PBMCs. CDR3 sequence: CASRGTVTDTQYF. In nucleotides, the CDR3 is TGTGCCAGCAGGGGGACAGTCACAGATACGCAGTATTTT.